This TCR beta chain came from a study of T cell changes during pregnancy in multiple sclerosis. The CDR3 length is 12 residues. Germline V gives CDR1 ENHRY, CDR2 SYGVKD. Trimming removed 2 bases at V and 5 bases at J, with 4 bases between. Using immunoSEQ multiplex PCR, the repertoire was profiled, and TCRdb retains in-frame clones only, with some absent. The table includes fewer than 70,000 clones, approximately 87% detected once. The rearrangement uses TRBV10-3 and TRBJ1-5; D is unclear. The sequencing input was peripheral blood from another person, used as feeder cells. This sequence was found in a human donor whose cells served as feeder cells for cultures in a pregnancy study. The CDR3 protein is CAISETDQPQHF. CDR3 sequence (DNA): TGTGCCATCAGTGAGACAGATCAGCCCCAGCATTTT.